Listed below are T cell receptor beta chains from one sample, sequenced in a study of OX40 agonist ivuxolimab in advanced cancers. Method: immunoSEQ multiplex PCR; TCRdb's copy keeps in-frame clones and lacks some. The table lists tens of thousands of clones, approximately 87% of them singletons. Sequenced here: CD4+ or CD8+ T cells sorted from blood, sampled in a trial of the OX40 agonist ivuxolimab. Receptors were obtained from an adult with an advanced solid tumor such as melanoma, head and neck, liver or kidney cancer. Each CDR3 is given with its conserved first and last residue. D genes are given only for firm matches. Where a row states a size, it is once, few, many or the class of an expanded clone; other rows omit it.

TRBV5-1	-	TRBJ2-3	TRBD2	CASSVGLAGVLDTQYF	TGCGCCAGCAGCGTTGGACTAGCGGGAGTATTGGATACGCAGTATTTT
TRBV19	-	TRBJ2-1	TRBD2	CASSTARLAGDRYNEQFF	TGTGCCAGTAGTACCGCCCGACTAGCGGGAGATCGGTACAATGAGCAGTTCTTC
TRBV2	-	TRBJ1-4	-	CASSEADGGKLFF	TGTGCCAGCAGTGAGGCTGATGGGGGAAAACTGTTTTTT
TRBV9	-	TRBJ2-1	-	CASSETSFSYNEQFF	TGTGCCAGCAGCGAAACTTCCTTCTCCTACAATGAGCAGTTCTTC
TRBV27	once	TRBJ2-7	TRBD1	CASSLNGQGPYTYEQYF	TGTGCCAGCAGTTTAAATGGACAGGGGCCTTATACCTACGAGCAGTACTTC
TRBV18	few	TRBJ2-1	TRBD2	CASSPALIGGGASGEQFF	TGTGCCAGCTCACCAGCCTTAATTGGCGGGGGGGCCTCAGGTGAGCAGTTCTTC
TRBV19	once	TRBJ2-1	-	CASSLASAYNEQFF	TGTGCCAGTAGTCTCGCTAGCGCTTACAATGAGCAGTTCTTC
TRBV7-2	once	TRBJ1-5	TRBD1	CASSLGGGGDQPQHF	TGTGCCAGCAGCTTAGGAGGGGGCGGTGATCAGCCCCAGCATTTT
TRBV5-1	-	TRBJ2-7	TRBD1	CASSLVRDSDSYEQYF	TGCGCCAGCAGCTTAGTTCGGGACAGCGATTCCTACGAGCAGTACTTC
TRBV16	-	TRBJ1-2	TRBD1	CASSRGQGVGNYGYTF	TGTGCCAGCAGCCGCGGACAGGGGGTAGGGAACTATGGCTACACCTTC
TRBV28	once	TRBJ1-2	TRBD1	CASSLTAGGNYGYTF	TGTGCCAGCAGTTTAACGGCAGGGGGGAACTATGGCTACACCTTC
TRBV5-3	-	TRBJ1-1	-	CARSNGNTEAFF	TGTGCCAGAAGCAATGGGAACACTGAAGCTTTCTTT
TRBV9	-	TRBJ2-5	-	CASSVGLDQETQYF	TGTGCCAGCAGCGTAGGGCTAGACCAAGAGACCCAGTACTTC
TRBV9	-	TRBJ1-2	-	CASSVGSRKGGYTF	TGTGCCAGCAGCGTAGGTAGCAGGAAGGGGGGCTACACCTTC
TRBV7-2	-	TRBJ2-7	-	CASSPFGGYEQYF	TGTGCCAGCAGTCCGTTCGGGGGTTACGAGCAGTACTTC
TRBV7-2	-	TRBJ2-7	-	CASSLRDSIGAYEQYF	TGTGCCAGCAGCTTGAGGGACTCAATCGGAGCCTACGAGCAGTACTTC
TRBV9	few	TRBJ2-1	-	CASSTRPYNEQFF	TGTGCCAGCAGCACTCGGCCTTACAATGAGCAGTTCTTC
TRBV14	-	TRBJ2-5	-	CASSRAVGEWETQYF	TGTGCCAGCAGCCGAGCAGTCGGGGAATGGGAGACCCAGTACTTC
TRBV5-4	-	TRBJ1-5	-	CASSPSPGPFPAQHF	TGTGCCAGCAGCCCATCCCCGGGACCCTTTCCGGCCCAGCATTTT